Listed here are 20 T cell receptor beta chains from one sample, sequenced in a study of CD8 T cells in Susac syndrome. Random hexamers were used to reverse transcribe the RNA input (0.5 to 1 ug). MiXCR, run by TCRdb on the immunoSEQ multiplex PCR reads, gives a single entry per CDR3 protein. The sample has 400,000 or so distinct CDR3 sequences, 85% to 90% seen once. The sample comprised CD8+ T cells from PBMCs. These receptor sequences come from a human donor with multiple sclerosis.

The genes are TRBV20-1 and TRBJ1-4; D gene ambiguous. Trimming left V 2 bases short and J 8 bases short, with 18 bases between. The germline V gene has CDR1 DFQATT and CDR2 SNEGSKA (reference sequence). The CDR3 is made up of 15 amino acids. The CDR3 region is CSARFEGLGVEKLFF. For the CDR3, the DNA is TGCAGTGCTAGATTTGAAGGGTTGGGCGTCGAAAAACTGTTTTTT.

The chain links TRBV20-1 to TRBJ1-2; D is unresolved. Germline V CDR1 and CDR2: DFQATT, SNEGSKA (reference sequence). Trimming left V 3 bases short and J 0 bases short, with 14 bases between. This CDR3 has 15 amino acids. The CDR3 loop is CSASPYRRANYGYTF. CDR3 DNA sequence: TGCAGTGCTAGCCCCTACCGACGAGCTAACTATGGCTACACCTTC.

The J gene is TRBJ2-1, the V gene TRBV7-9; D is unclear. Germline V CDR1 and CDR2: SEHNR, FQNEAQ (reference sequence). The CDR3 totals 13 residues. The V end lost 0 bases, the J end lost 8 bases, and 8 bases lay between the germline ends. CDR3 loop: CASSLAPSDEQFF. The CDR3 bases are TGTGCCAGCAGCTTAGCCCCGAGCGATGAGCAGTTCTTC. The full variable domain, completed using reference TRBV7-9 and TRBJ2-1, is DTGVSQNPRHKITKRGQNVTFRCDPISEHNRLYWYRQTLGQGPEFLTYFQNEAQLEKSRLLSDRFSAERPKGSFSTLEIQRTEQGDSAMYLCASSLAPSDEQFFGPGTRLTVL.

The gene calls are TRBV23-1 and TRBJ2-4; D is perhaps TRBD2 (6 bases). TRBV23-1 belongs to the ORF category, with a function that is uncertain. The CDR3 sequence is 19 residues long. V lost 0 bases, J lost 0 bases, and 18 bases lay in between. DNA of the CDR3: TGCGCCAGCAGTCAATCGGGGGGTAGTATTCGTTTAGCCAAAAACATTCAGTACTTC. It codes for CASSQSGGSIRLAKNIQYF.

The CDR3 region is CASSETDDTQYF. The CDR3, as DNA: TGTGCCAGCAGTGAAACGGATGATACGCAGTATTTT. The genes are TRBV2 and TRBJ2-3; D uncertain. Trimming removed 2 bases at V and 6 bases at J, with 6 bases between. The V gene's germline CDR1 is SNHLY and CDR2 FYNNEI. CDR3 length: 12 residues.

J is TRBJ2-7 and V is TRBV4-1; D may match TRBD1 or TRBD2 (5 bases each). CDR3 length: 13 amino acids. The germline V and J ends were trimmed by 3 bases and 3 bases, with 9 bases remaining between them. Looked up from germline, CDR1 is MGHRA and CDR2 is YSYEKL. The CDR3 reads CASSHTGGYEQYF. The CDR3 region has the DNA TGCGCCAGCAGCCACACTGGGGGCTACGAGCAGTACTTC.

The V call is TRBV20-1, the J call TRBJ2-1; D perhaps matches TRBD2 (5 bases). The V end lost 3 bases, the J end lost 8 bases, and 23 bases lay between the germline ends. This CDR3 is built from 16 residues. Germline values: CDR1 DFQATT, CDR2 SNEGSKA (reference sequence). As DNA, the CDR3 is TGCAGTGCTAGTCCTTGGGGTATTACTAGTACGTATGAGCAGTTCTTC. Protein sequence: CSASPWGITSTYEQFF.

The chain links TRBV10-1 to TRBJ2-7, with TRBD1 identical over 7 bases. Looked up from germline, CDR1 is WNHNN and CDR2 is SYGVQD (reference sequence). The V and J ends lost 5 bases and 5 bases, in that order; junction bases with no gene match: 15. The CDR3 length is 16 residues. DNA of the CDR3: TGCGCCAGCAGTCTATCAATACAGGGGACCCTCAACGAGCAGTACTTC. Translating gives CASSLSIQGTLNEQYF.

This clonotype appeared a single time. This chain joins TRBV7-9 and TRBJ1-5; the match to TRBD1 covers 7 bases. V lost 3 bases and J lost 6; bases outside the gene matches: 11. The CDR3 length is 16 residues. In germline, CDR1 is SEHNR, CDR2 FQNEAQ (reference sequence). The CDR3 DNA sequence: TGTGCCAGCAGCTTCTACGACAGGGTTGGTGCTCAGCCCCAGCATTTT. This sequence encodes CASSFYDRVGAQPQHF.

The chain uses TRBV3-1 and TRBJ2-1, with a possible D match to TRBD1 (6 bases). CDR1 and CDR2 from the germline V gene are LGHDT and YNNKEL (reference sequence). This CDR3 has 16 residues. Trimming removed 1 base at V and 3 bases at J, with 13 bases between. CDR3 coding DNA: TGTGCCAGCAGCCAAGCGCAGGGGCTCTACTACAATGAGCAGTTCTTC. This sequence encodes CASSQAQGLYYNEQFF.

The V call is TRBV5-1, the J call TRBJ2-1; no clear D gene. The CDR3 length is 17 residues. The germline gives CDR1 SGHRS, CDR2 YFSETQ. Trimming cost V 0 bases and J 0 bases, with 13 bases left between them. CDR3 in amino acids: CASSLVGGLSSYNEQFF. CDR3 DNA: TGCGCCAGCAGCTTGGTGGGTGGTCTGAGCTCCTACAATGAGCAGTTCTTC.

The chain uses TRBV12-3 or TRBV12-4 and TRBJ1-1; the match to TRBD1 covers 10 bases. There are 14 residues in the CDR3. The junction had 4 bases not matched to a gene; V was cut back by 5 bases and J by 4 bases. As DNA, the CDR3 is TGTGCCAGCAGTCTCGGACAGGGGGTCACTGAAGCTTTCTTT. This sequence encodes CASSLGQGVTEAFF.

With regard to this clonotype: The germline gene is not matched at one end of the junction; a read error may be the cause. The chain recombines TRBV5-1 with TRBJ2-1; TRBD2 is a possible D gene (5 bases). Looked up from germline, CDR1 is SGHRS and CDR2 is YFSETQ. The CDR3 covers 16 residues. CDR3 nucleotides: TGCGCCAGCAGCTTGTTCATGGTCTACTCGGGAAATGAGCAGCTCTTC. Translation: CASSLFMVYSGNEQLF.

Comment on this clonotype: At one of its ends the junction is not consistent with the germline gene, which may arise from a read error. The rearrangement joins TRBV30 to TRBJ1-1, with D possibly TRBD1 on 5 matching bases. The CDR3 contains 13 residues. Germline CDR1 and CDR2: GTSNPN and SVGIG (reference sequence). The CDR3 protein is CAWGDCLNTEVFF. The CDR3 bases are TGTGCCTGGGGGGACTGTCTGAACACTGAAGTTTTCTTT.

CDR3 sequence: CASSQVLWGNQPQHF. For the CDR3, the DNA is TGCGCCAGCAGCCAAGTTCTCTGGGGCAATCAGCCCCAGCATTTT. The chain couples TRBV4-1 to TRBJ1-5; D ambiguous. The V and J ends lost 1 base and 2 bases respectively, with 9 bases between them. The germline V gene encodes CDR1 MGHRA and CDR2 YSYEKL. The CDR3 is 15 amino acids.

This clonotype was counted a few times. The V call is TRBV5-6, the J call TRBJ2-7; 7 nucleotides align to TRBD1. This CDR3 region has 12 residues. The germline V gene has CDR1 SGHDT and CDR2 YYEEEE. J was trimmed by 7 bases and V by 3 bases; bases with no gene match: 4. The CDR3 bases are TGTGCCAGCAGCTACTGGGACAGAGAGCAGTACTTC. The encoded protein is CASSYWDREQYF.

V usage is TRBV25-1 and J usage is TRBJ2-2; weak D call: TRBD2 (5 bases). V was cut by 6 bases and J by 2 bases, with 13 bases left in between. CDR1 and CDR2 from the germline V gene are MGHDK and SYGVNS. This CDR3 region has 15 residues. The CDR3 is CASSDDGENTGELFF. The CDR3 DNA sequence: TGTGCCAGCAGCGACGACGGGGAAAACACCGGGGAGCTGTTTTTT.

The rearrangement joins TRBV28 to TRBJ2-7; possible D gene TRBD2, 5 bases. With 3 bases removed from V and 4 bases from J, the gap between germline ends came to 7 bases. The CDR3 length is 12 residues. Germline V gene sequence: CDR1 MDHEN, CDR2 SYDVKM. The CDR3 sequence: CASSFRGYEQYF. The CDR3 region has the DNA TGTGCCAGCAGTTTTCGGGGATACGAGCAGTACTTC.

This rearrangement joins TRBV27 to TRBJ2-2, with D perhaps TRBD1 or TRBD2 (5 bases each). Trimming took off 6 bases at V and 8 bases at J, with 16 bases between the two ends. CDR1 is MNHEY, CDR2 SMNVEV, per germline (reference sequence). CDR3 size: 14 residues. CDR3 nucleotides: TGTGCCAGCAGACTAGGGACGACCGGGGGGGAGCTGTTTTTT. Protein sequence: CASRLGTTGGELFF.

CDR3 sequence (DNA): TGTGCCAGCAGACTCGGGGGCACCAAAAACATTCAGTACTTC. It yields the protein CASRLGGTKNIQYF. The rearrangement links TRBV12-3 or TRBV12-4 to TRBJ2-4; tentatively, D is TRBD1 or TRBD2 (6 bases each). V lost 6 bases and J lost 2, with 11 bases in between. The CDR3 extends over 14 amino acids.